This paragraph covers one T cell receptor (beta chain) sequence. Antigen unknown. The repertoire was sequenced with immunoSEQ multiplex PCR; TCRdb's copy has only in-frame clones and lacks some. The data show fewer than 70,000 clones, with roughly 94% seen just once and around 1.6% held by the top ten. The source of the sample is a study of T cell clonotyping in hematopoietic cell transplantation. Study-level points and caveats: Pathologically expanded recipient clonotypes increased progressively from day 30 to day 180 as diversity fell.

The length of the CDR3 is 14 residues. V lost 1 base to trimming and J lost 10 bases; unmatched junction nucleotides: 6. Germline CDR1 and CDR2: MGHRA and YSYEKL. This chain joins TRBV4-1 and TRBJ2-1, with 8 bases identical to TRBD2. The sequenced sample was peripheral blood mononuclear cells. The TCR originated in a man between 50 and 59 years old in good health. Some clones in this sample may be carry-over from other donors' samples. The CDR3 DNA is TGCGCCAGCAGCCAAGCCCCTAGCGGGCGGGAGCAGTTCTTC. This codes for CASSQAPSGREQFF.